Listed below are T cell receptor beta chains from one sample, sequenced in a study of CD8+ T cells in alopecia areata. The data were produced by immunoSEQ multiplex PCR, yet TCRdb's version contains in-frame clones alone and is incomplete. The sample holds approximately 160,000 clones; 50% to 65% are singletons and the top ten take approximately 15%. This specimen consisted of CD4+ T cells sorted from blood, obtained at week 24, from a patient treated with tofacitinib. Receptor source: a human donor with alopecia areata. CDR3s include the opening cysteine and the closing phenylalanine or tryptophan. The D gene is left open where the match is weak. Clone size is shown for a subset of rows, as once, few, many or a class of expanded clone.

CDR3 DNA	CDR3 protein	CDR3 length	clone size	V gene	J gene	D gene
TGTGCCAGCAGCTTACAGGGTAGCGAGACCCAGTACTTC	CASSLQGSETQYF	13	NA	TRBV13	TRBJ2-5	NA
TGCGCCAGCAGCCGACAGGGGTCTCCCGGGGAGCTGTTTTTT	CASSRQGSPGELFF	14	NA	TRBV4-1	TRBJ2-2	TRBD1
TGTGCCACCAGCAGAGATGGTCCCAGCTCCTACAATGAGCAGTTCTTC	CATSRDGPSSYNEQFF	16	few	TRBV15	TRBJ2-1	NA
TGTGCCACCAGCTGGCGGGGCGAGACCCAGTACTTC	CATSWRGETQYF	12	NA	TRBV15	TRBJ2-5	NA
TGTGCCAGCAGGCCCGCTAGCGGGTTCTCCTACAATGAGCAGTTCTTC	CASRPASGFSYNEQFF	16	NA	TRBV2	TRBJ2-1	TRBD2
TGTGCCAGCAGCTTAGCAGGGGTAGGCGACTCGGGGTTCTTC	CASSLAGVGDSGFF	14	few	TRBV7-9	TRBJ2-1	NA
TGTGCCAGCAGTACGGACAGGACTACTCGGCAGTACTTC	CASSTDRTTRQYF	13	NA	TRBV2	TRBJ2-7	NA
TGTGCCAGCAGCTTATCTAGCGGGCAGCCCCAGCATTTT	CASSLSSGQPQHF	13	once	TRBV7-3	TRBJ1-5	NA
TGTGCTAGTGGTTTGAATTCCCGGGAGCTGTTTTTT	CASGLNSRELFF	12	once	TRBV12-5	TRBJ2-2	NA
TGTGCCTGGAGTGACTGGGAAAAACTGTTTTTT	CAWSDWEKLFF	11	NA	TRBV30	TRBJ1-4	NA
TGTGCCAGCAGCTCGGCGCCGGGACAGTATACAGATACGCAGTATTTT	CASSSAPGQYTDTQYF	16	NA	TRBV11-2	TRBJ2-3	TRBD1
TGCGCCAGCAGCTCTTCCACCGGAGGGGGCCCTGAAGCTTTCTTT	CASSSSTGGGPEAFF	15	NA	TRBV5-1	TRBJ1-1	TRBD1
TGCGCCAGCAGCCAAAGGGACAGGGATAACTATGGCTACACCTTC	CASSQRDRDNYGYTF	15	few	TRBV4-1	TRBJ1-2	TRBD1
TGCAGCGTTAAGTTGACAGGGTCCCACGAGCAGTACTTC	CSVKLTGSHEQYF	13	NA	TRBV29-1	TRBJ2-7	TRBD1
TGTGCCAGCAGGTCTCCAAGAGGGACGGCCTATGGCTACACCTTC	CASRSPRGTAYGYTF	15	NA	TRBV2	TRBJ1-2	NA
TGTGCCAGCAGTTCCGGGGGGGCGTATGGCTACACCTTC	CASSSGGAYGYTF	13	once	TRBV6-5	TRBJ1-2	NA
TGTGCCAGCAACAAACGGGGGGGAACACTCCTCACCGGGGAGCTGTTTTTT	CASNKRGGTLLTGELFF	17	NA	TRBV11-2	TRBJ2-2	TRBD2
TGTGCCAGCAGCCGGGACATCAGCTCTAACTATGGCTACACCTTC	CASSRDISSNYGYTF	15	NA	TRBV6-4	TRBJ1-2	NA
TGTGCCACCGGACCGCGAGAAAACATTCAGTACTTC	CATGPRENIQYF	12	NA	TRBV2	TRBJ2-4	NA
TGCAGCTTTCGGGACAGGGGTGAGACCCAGTACTTC	CSFRDRGETQYF	12	NA	TRBV29-1	TRBJ2-5	TRBD1
TGTGCCAGCAGTCACAACACGGGATCCACCTACGAGCAGTACTTC	CASSHNTGSTYEQYF	15	NA	TRBV6-5	TRBJ2-7	NA
TGTGCCTGGAGCCGTTCACAGGGGAATCAGCCCCAGCATTTT	CAWSRSQGNQPQHF	14	NA	TRBV30	TRBJ1-5	TRBD1
TGTGCCAGCAGCCACGGCAAAACTGGGGCCAACGTCCTGACTTTC	CASSHGKTGANVLTF	15	NA	TRBV14	TRBJ2-6	NA
TGTGCCAGCAGTGAGCTCATGAACACTGAAGCTTTCTTT	CASSELMNTEAFF	13	NA	TRBV2	TRBJ1-1	NA
TGCAGCGTTGGGGCAGGGACTGGAGGCGGGTATGGCTACACCTTC	CSVGAGTGGGYGYTF	15	once	TRBV29-1	TRBJ1-2	NA
TGTGCCAGCTCACCGTCAGCGGGGGGCCAAGAGACCCAGTACTTC	CASSPSAGGQETQYF	15	NA	TRBV18	TRBJ2-5	TRBD2
TGTGCCAGCAGCTTATCACAGGGGAGGGCCCAGTACTTC	CASSLSQGRAQYF	13	many	TRBV7-3	TRBJ2-5	NA
TGCAGCGCAACGACAGGGACCCAGCCCCAGCATTTT	CSATTGTQPQHF	12	NA	TRBV29-1	TRBJ1-5	TRBD1
TGTGCCTCAACTTTGGGGGGGCAAGAGACCCAGTACTTC	CASTLGGQETQYF	13	NA	TRBV30	TRBJ2-5	TRBD2
TGTGCCAGCAGCTTCCAGGGCCGATCCTCCTACGAGCAGTACTTC	CASSFQGRSSYEQYF	15	NA	TRBV5-4	TRBJ2-7	NA
TGCGCCAGACCACGGCCTGAGCAGTTCTTC	CARPRPEQFF	10	NA	TRBV23-1	TRBJ2-1	NA
TGTGCCAGCAGTGAAGAGTCGGCAGGGGGGTGGAATGAGCAGTTCTTC	CASSEESAGGWNEQFF	16	few	TRBV2	TRBJ2-1	NA
TGTGCCACCAGCAAAGAACAGGGGGTCTTTTACGAGCAGTACTTC	CATSKEQGVFYEQYF	15	NA	TRBV15	TRBJ2-7	TRBD1
TGTGCCAGCAGCCAAGGACAGGGCAATCAGCCCCAGCATTTT	CASSQGQGNQPQHF	14	NA	TRBV9	TRBJ1-5	TRBD1
TGTGCCAGCACCGTTACCTCGGGGGCTACTGGAAACACCATATATTTT	CASTVTSGATGNTIYF	16	few	TRBV7-2	TRBJ1-3	NA
TGTGCCAGCAGCCTGACAGGGTATGGCTACACCTTC	CASSLTGYGYTF	12	NA	TRBV6-5	TRBJ1-2	TRBD1
TGCAGCGTTGAAGATCCCGGTCGTGTGAACTATGGCTACACCTTC	CSVEDPGRVNYGYTF	15	NA	TRBV29-1	TRBJ1-2	NA
TGTGCCAGCAGCGGGGGACGGCTGCAGTTCTTC	CASSGGRLQFF	11	few	TRBV9	TRBJ2-1	NA
TGCGCCAGCAGCCAAGATCGACAGATAACCGGGGAGCTGTTTTTT	CASSQDRQITGELFF	15	few	TRBV4-1	TRBJ2-2	NA
TGCGCCAGCAGCTTGAGGCAGATTGCCGCAACTAATGAAAAACTGTTTTTT	CASSLRQIAATNEKLFF	17	NA	TRBV5-1	TRBJ1-4	NA
TGTGCCAGCAGCAGGAGAACTTTCACTAGCACAGATACGCAGTATTTT	CASSRRTFTSTDTQYF	16	few	TRBV7-9	TRBJ2-3	NA
TGTGCCAGCAGCTTACGACAGTCCTACGAGCAGTACTTC	CASSLRQSYEQYF	13	NA	TRBV7-8	TRBJ2-7	NA
TGTGCCTTCAAAGGGACAGGGCATTTCGGCTACACCTTC	CAFKGTGHFGYTF	13	NA	TRBV5-6	TRBJ1-2	TRBD1
TGTGCCAGCAGCCAAGAATACTTCGGCAGGGCCAGAGAAAAAAATTCACCCCTCCACTTT	CASSQEYFGRAREKNSPLHF	20	NA	TRBV14	TRBJ1-6	NA
TGTGCCAGTAGTATAGCCTGGTCGGGGGGTATTGGCAAAAACATTCAGTACTTC	CASSIAWSGGIGKNIQYF	18	NA	TRBV19	TRBJ2-4	TRBD2
TGTGCCTGGAGTGTACTAGCGTCCGTGGATACGCAGTATTTT	CAWSVLASVDTQYF	14	NA	TRBV30	TRBJ2-3	TRBD2
TGTGCCAGCAGTTTAGGAGTGGGCCGCTCCTACGAGCAGTACTTC	CASSLGVGRSYEQYF	15	NA	TRBV27	TRBJ2-7	NA
TGCAGCGTTGTCGTAGGGGGATTGAACACTGAAGCTTTCTTT	CSVVVGGLNTEAFF	14	NA	TRBV29-1	TRBJ1-1	NA
TGTGCCTGGAGTAGCGGGTTTGGCTATGGCTACACCTTC	CAWSSGFGYGYTF	13	NA	TRBV30	TRBJ1-2	NA
TGCAGCGTTGAAGTAGGGAGGAGCACAGATACGCAGTATTTT	CSVEVGRSTDTQYF	14	few	TRBV29-1	TRBJ2-3	NA
TGTGCCAGCAGTGAAACCGGGGTGGGTTATAATTCACCCCTCCACTTT	CASSETGVGYNSPLHF	16	NA	TRBV25-1	TRBJ1-6	NA
TGTGCCAGCACCCAGGGGGCGGGCACAGATACGCAGTATTTT	CASTQGAGTDTQYF	14	few	TRBV7-3	TRBJ2-3	TRBD1
TGCAGCGTTGTGGCTGATAGCAATCAGCCCCAGCATTTT	CSVVADSNQPQHF	13	NA	TRBV29-1	TRBJ1-5	NA
TGTGCCAGCAGTTTACCCGGGACAGGGTATTACTTC	CASSLPGTGYYF	12	NA	TRBV27	TRBJ2-5	TRBD1
TGTGCCAGCAGTCCGCGGGACAGACACCTCCAAGAGACCCAGTACTTC	CASSPRDRHLQETQYF	16	NA	TRBV27	TRBJ2-5	NA
TGTGCCAGCAGCCCCGGGTTGCGGACCCAGTACTTC	CASSPGLRTQYF	12	NA	TRBV7-9	TRBJ2-5	NA
TGTGCCAGCAGCGTGCACAGGGGAGCAAGCTCCTACAATGAGCAGTTCTTC	CASSVHRGASSYNEQFF	17	once	TRBV9	TRBJ2-1	TRBD1